The 2 T cell receptor beta chains below all came from one sample that was sequenced in a study of control samples from healthy donors and cancer patients. The assay was immunoSEQ multiplex PCR, and TCRdb's table has in-frame clones only and misses some. The profile shows about 150,000 clones, around 94% of them singletons. The sample was PBMCs. These receptors originate from a man aged 55 to 70 with colorectal cancer.

The rearrangement joins TRBV4-3 to TRBJ1-3; 7 bases fit TRBD1. CDR3 length: 14 amino acids. Germline lookup yields CDR1 LGHNA and CDR2 YSLEER. V trimming: 2 bases; J trimming: 4 bases; junction bases outside the gene matches: 2. Written as DNA, the CDR3 is TGCGCCAGCAGCCAAACAGGGGACGGAAACACCATATATTTT. This encodes CASSQTGDGNTIYF.

The table lists this clone with a few counts. V usage is TRBV18 and J usage is TRBJ2-5, with D possibly being TRBD1 or TRBD2 (6 bases each). V lost 0 bases, J lost 2 bases, and 10 bases lay in between. This CDR3 is built from 15 residues. Germline V gene data show CDR1 as KGHSH and CDR2 as LQKENI. Written as DNA, the CDR3 is TGTGCCAGCTCACCACCCGGGGGCTCACAAGAGACCCAGTACTTC. As protein: CASSPPGGSQETQYF.